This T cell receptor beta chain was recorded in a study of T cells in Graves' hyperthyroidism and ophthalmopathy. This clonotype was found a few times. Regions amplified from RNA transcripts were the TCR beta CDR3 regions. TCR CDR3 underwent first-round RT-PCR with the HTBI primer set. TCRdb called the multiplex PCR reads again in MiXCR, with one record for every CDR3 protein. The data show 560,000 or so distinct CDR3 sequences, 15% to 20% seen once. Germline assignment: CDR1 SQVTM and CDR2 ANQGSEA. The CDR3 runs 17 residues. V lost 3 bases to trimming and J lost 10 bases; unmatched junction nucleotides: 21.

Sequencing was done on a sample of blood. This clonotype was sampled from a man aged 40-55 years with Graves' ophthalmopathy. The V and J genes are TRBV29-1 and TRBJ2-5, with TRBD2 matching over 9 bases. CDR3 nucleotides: TGCAGCGTTGAGGGTCCGCTTCTAGCGGGGACAACCAGGGGCCAGTACTTC. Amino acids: CSVEGPLLAGTTRGQYF.